Listed below are T cell receptor beta chains from one sample, sequenced in a study of T cells in Graves' hyperthyroidism and ophthalmopathy. TCRdb passed the multiplex PCR reads through MiXCR, listing each CDR3 protein once. The sample carries approximately 560,000 distinct CDR3 sequences, 15% to 19% recorded once. The sequencing input was blood. Receptors were obtained from a woman aged 30 to 39 with Graves' hyperthyroidism. Each CDR3 is given with its conserved first and last residue. The order of the fields is CDR3 protein, CDR3 DNA, V gene, D gene, clone size, J gene. D genes are given only for firm matches. Expanded clones get a size class; other rows say once, few or many, or leave the size out.

CASSPLEGGEKLFF TGTGCCAGCTCACCACTCGAGGGAGGGGAAAAACTGTTTTTT TRBV18 - many TRBJ1-4
CASSFSGLSYEQFF TGTGCCAGCAGCTTCTCGGGCCTCTCCTACGAGCAGTTCTTC TRBV11-1 - - TRBJ2-1
CASSQDRVNSPLHF TGCGCCAGCAGCCAAGATCGGGTAAATTCACCCCTCCACTTT TRBV4-1 - - TRBJ1-6
CSVVRDDQETQYF TGCAGCGTTGTTCGGGACGACCAAGAGACCCAGTACTTC TRBV29-1 - - TRBJ2-5
CASSTRTQHSYNEQFF TGTGCCAGCAGCACCCGGACTCAACATTCCTACAATGAGCAGTTCTTC TRBV11-2 - many TRBJ2-1
CASRHRGYTEAFF TGTGCCAGCAGGCACAGGGGTTACACTGAAGCTTTCTTT TRBV11-1 TRBD1 many TRBJ1-1
CASSTGQGVYNEQFF TGTGCCAGCAGTACGGGACAGGGAGTCTACAATGAGCAGTTCTTC TRBV27 TRBD1 - TRBJ2-1
CASSLPSGRLGNEQFF TGTGCCAGCAGCTTACCTAGCGGGAGGTTGGGAAATGAGCAGTTCTTC TRBV7-9 TRBD2 many TRBJ2-1
CASSLLTGTGYNEQFF TGTGCCAGCAGTCTACTCACCGGGACAGGGTACAATGAGCAGTTCTTC TRBV28 TRBD1 - TRBJ2-1
CASSVGPPGTGIIYEQFF TGTGCCAGCAGCGTAGGACCCCCCGGGACAGGGATAATCTATGAGCAGTTCTTC TRBV9 TRBD1 - TRBJ2-1
CASSVDRRDEKLFF TGTGCCAGTAGTGTCGACAGGAGGGATGAAAAACTGTTTTTT TRBV19 - many TRBJ1-4
CASSPSGTGDYEQYF TGTGCCAGCAGTCCCTCCGGGACAGGGGACTACGAGCAGTACTTC TRBV27 TRBD1 - TRBJ2-7
CASIGGAVATDTQYF TGTGCCAGCATAGGGGGCGCGGTCGCCACAGATACGCAGTATTTT TRBV7-9 TRBD1 - TRBJ2-3
CASSLLASNTGELFF TGCGCCAGCAGCTTGTTGGCGTCGAACACCGGGGAGCTGTTTTTT TRBV5-1 - many TRBJ2-2
CASSVQGNQPQHF TGTGCCAGCAGTGTTCAGGGCAATCAGCCCCAGCATTTT TRBV6-1 - many TRBJ1-5
CASSPRDSTDTQYF TGTGCCAGCAGTCCTCGGGACAGCACAGATACGCAGTATTTT TRBV12-3/TRBV12-4 - few TRBJ2-3
CASSWLQGEISTDTQYF TGTGCCAGCAGCTGGCTACAGGGGGAAATTAGCACAGATACGCAGTATTTT TRBV5-6 TRBD1 few TRBJ2-3
CASSPSARDPYQETQYF TGTGCCAGCAGCCCATCCGCCAGGGACCCATACCAAGAGACCCAGTACTTC TRBV7-2 - many TRBJ2-5
CASSLRPPLASPLHF TGTGCCAGCAGTTTACGACCCCCGCTGGCCTCACCCCTCCACTTT TRBV27 - - TRBJ1-6
CASSYRSGGNYGYTF TGTGCCAGCAGTTACCGGTCAGGGGGTAACTATGGCTACACCTTC TRBV27 TRBD1 - TRBJ1-2
CASSLYTTNEQFF TGTGCCAGCAGTTTATATACTACCAATGAGCAGTTCTTC TRBV28 - many TRBJ2-1
CAWNSGLVGTDTQYF TGTGCCTGGAATTCGGGACTAGTCGGCACAGATACGCAGTATTTT TRBV30 TRBD2 many TRBJ2-3
CASSPVRGEDSPLHF TGCGCCAGCAGCCCGGTCCGTGGGGAAGATTCACCCCTCCACTTT TRBV5-1 - many TRBJ1-6
CASSQGRGAYEQYF TGCGCCAGCAGCCAAGGAAGGGGGGCTTACGAGCAGTACTTC TRBV4-1 - - TRBJ2-7
CASRDSPGGNTEAFF TGTGCCAGCCGGGACAGCCCCGGGGGGAACACTGAAGCTTTCTTT TRBV6-2/TRBV6-3 TRBD1 many TRBJ1-1
CASSSPGRDTQYF TGTGCCAGCAGTTCCCCGGGTCGGGATACGCAGTATTTT TRBV27 - few TRBJ2-3
CASSLASGVNTEAFF TGTGCCAGCAGTTTAGCTAGCGGGGTGAACACTGAAGCTTTCTTT TRBV28 - many TRBJ1-1
CASSAQGGTEAFF TGTGCCAGCAGTGCGCAAGGGGGGACTGAAGCTTTCTTT TRBV2 - many TRBJ1-1
CASSSRTGGASTDTQYF TGTGCCAGCAGCTCCAGAACAGGGGGAGCCAGCACAGATACGCAGTATTTT TRBV11-2 TRBD1 many TRBJ2-3